Listed here are 10 T cell receptor beta chains from one sample, sequenced in a study of blood T cell repertoires in COVID-19. The table came from immunoSEQ multiplex PCR; TCRdb's copy has only in-frame clones and leaves some out. Among about 100,000 clones, 65% to 90% were seen once, and the ten largest hold roughly 2.5%. The specimen sequenced was PBMCs or T cells enriched from blood (not recorded which). Every receptor here comes from a woman aged 45 to 65 who had recovered from COVID-19.

The J gene is TRBJ2-4, the V gene TRBV7-8; 7 bases map to TRBD2. The CDR3 has 17 residues. Germline CDR1 is SGHVS and CDR2 is FQNEAQ. With V trimmed by 1 base and J by 3 bases, 9 bases remained unmatched. The CDR3 DNA reads TGTGCCAGCAGCTTAGAAGGCGGGAGAGGGGTCAAAAACATTCAGTACTTC. Protein sequence: CASSLEGGRGVKNIQYF.

The chain couples TRBV6-5 to TRBJ2-7; perhaps TRBD1 as D (6 bases). There are 15 residues in the CDR3. V was pared by 1 base and J by 2 bases, with 12 bases between. The germline CDR1 and CDR2 sequences are MNHEY and SVGAGI. CDR3 coding DNA: TGTGCCAGCAGTTACTACCGACAGGTGCCCTACGAGCAGTACTTC. This codes for CASSYYRQVPYEQYF.

J is TRBJ2-5 and V is TRBV3-1 (or the pseudogene TRBV3-2), with D possibly matching TRBD2 (6 bases). This CDR3 region has 14 residues. Between the trimmed V and J ends, which lost 6 bases and 2 bases, there was a span of 13 bases. The germline V gene encodes CDR1 LGHDT and CDR2 YNNKEL (reference sequence). The CDR3 region is CASSRLVEQETQYF. CDR3 sequence (DNA): TGTGCCAGCAGTCGACTAGTCGAACAAGAGACCCAGTACTTC.

The rearrangement uses TRBV30 and TRBJ1-4; tentative D call: TRBD1 (6 bases). The V gene's germline CDR1 is GTSNPN and CDR2 SVGIG (reference sequence). This CDR3 comprises 14 residues. Trimming left V 0 bases short and J 8 bases short, with 13 bases between. CDR3 sequence: CAWSVKVDREKLFF. CDR3 nucleotides: TGTGCCTGGAGTGTAAAAGTCGACAGGGAAAAACTGTTTTTT.

This clone has a single count. The chain carries TRBV6-6 and TRBJ1-1; 8 bases are a match to TRBD1. The J segment lost 4 bases and the V segment lost 7 bases, leaving 8 bases of the junction unmatched. The V gene's germline CDR1 is MNHNY and CDR2 SVGAGI (reference sequence). This CDR3 has 14 residues. The CDR3 nucleotides are TGTGCCAGCACCAAAGGACAGGGAATCACTGAAGCTTTCTTT. Protein product: CASTKGQGITEAFF.

The rearrangement uses TRBV2 and TRBJ1-6; the match to TRBD1 covers 9 bases. Germline loops: CDR1 SNHLY, CDR2 FYNNEI. V trimming: 10 bases; J trimming: 9 bases; junction bases outside the gene matches: 7. CDR3 length: 13 amino acids. Here the CDR3 DNA reads TGTGCCACCTGGGGGACAGGGCTTTCACCCCTCCACTTT. As protein: CATWGTGLSPLHF.

This clone was detected once. This chain uses TRBV5-1 with TRBJ1-1; D is possibly TRBD1 (5 bases). The germline V gene encodes CDR1 SGHRS and CDR2 YFSETQ. V was trimmed by 3 bases and J by 0 bases, leaving 15 bases between them. The CDR3 has 16 residues. The CDR3 spells CASSSQGGGMNTEAFF. CDR3 DNA: TGCGCCAGCAGCTCGCAGGGTGGAGGGATGAACACTGAAGCTTTCTTT.

The chain recombines TRBV3-1 (or the pseudogene TRBV3-2) with TRBJ2-2; TRBD2 agrees at 10 bases. Looked up from germline, CDR1 is LGHDT and CDR2 is YNNKEL (reference sequence). Trimming took 3 bases from V and 5 from J; bases not matched to a gene: 6. The CDR3 is 16 residues long. The CDR3 DNA follows: TGTGCCAGCAGCCATCAAATGACTAGCGGGACCGGGGAGCTGTTTTTT. The encoded protein is CASSHQMTSGTGELFF.

V gene TRBV5-1 combines with J gene TRBJ2-1; 7 bases are a match to TRBD1. CDR1 is SGHRS, CDR2 YFSETQ, per germline. The CDR3 spans 14 residues. V lost 3 bases, J lost 4 bases, and 4 bases stayed unmatched. Here the CDR3 reads CASSWDRKYNEQFF. The CDR3 coding sequence is TGCGCCAGCAGCTGGGACAGAAAGTACAATGAGCAGTTCTTC.

This chain links TRBV4-1 with TRBJ1-4; possibly TRBD1 for D (6 bases). The V gene lost 2 bases and the J gene lost 8 bases, with 12 bases spanning the gap. CDR1 and CDR2 from the germline V gene are MGHRA and YSYEKL. The CDR3 covers 14 residues. The CDR3 here is CASSQTTGFEKLFF. Here the CDR3 DNA reads TGCGCCAGCAGCCAAACAACAGGGTTCGAAAAACTGTTTTTT.